Below are 5 T cell receptor beta chains sequenced from a single sample in a study of early stage breast cancer tumors. Only in-frame clones appear in the TCRdb table, and some are missing; sequencing was by immunoSEQ multiplex PCR. The data show 8,500 to 10,000 clones, 78% seen once. The material sequenced was normal breast tissue next to the tumor. The receptors were gathered from a person in their forties with breast cancer.

This rearrangement joins TRBV2 to TRBJ1-4; TRBD1 matches 7 bases. Losses at the gene ends were 6 bases for V and 1 base for J; bases not matched to a gene: 5. CDR1 is SNHLY and CDR2 is FYNNEI in the germline V gene. This CDR3 region has 15 residues. CDR3 DNA sequence: TGTGCCAGCAGGCAGGGGGACTTAACTAATGAAAAACTGTTTTTT. This translates into CASRQGDLTNEKLFF.

The V gene is TRBV5-1, the J gene TRBJ2-2; 9 positions agree with TRBD2. Per the germline V gene, CDR1 is SGHRS and CDR2 is YFSETQ. This CDR3 has 15 amino acids. J gave up 8 bases and V 7 bases, and 12 bases lay outside the gene matches. The CDR3 region is CASVAASGTRGELFF. CDR3 nucleotides: TGCGCCAGCGTCGCGGCTAGCGGGACTCGGGGGGAGCTGTTTTTT.

CDR3 in amino acids: CASMAGEYYGYTF. The DNA of the CDR3 is TGTGCCAGTATGGCCGGGGAGTACTATGGCTACACCTTC. The chain recombines TRBV19 with TRBJ1-2; D is unclear. Trimming cost V 7 bases and J 3 bases, with 12 bases left between them. Germline loops: CDR1 LNHDA, CDR2 SQIVND (reference sequence). The CDR3 has 13 residues.

J is TRBJ1-2 and V is TRBV28; maybe TRBD1 (6 bases). Germline assignment: CDR1 MDHEN and CDR2 SYDVKM. The CDR3 extends over 13 amino acids. V lost 8 bases to trimming and J lost 5 bases, with 15 bases between them. The CDR3 region has the DNA TGTGCCAGCTCTAGGGGGTTGAGGTATGGCTACACCTTC. Translating gives CASSRGLRYGYTF.

This chain joins TRBV27 and TRBJ2-3, with D perhaps matching TRBD1 or TRBD2 (6 bases each). The CDR3 length is 15 residues. V lost 10 bases to trimming and J lost 3 bases, with 20 bases between them. Germline V lookup: CDR1 MNHEY, CDR2 SMNVEV (reference sequence). The CDR3 loop is CATAPGASATDTQYF. CDR3 sequence (DNA): TGTGCCACGGCTCCGGGGGCTTCTGCGACAGATACGCAGTATTTT.